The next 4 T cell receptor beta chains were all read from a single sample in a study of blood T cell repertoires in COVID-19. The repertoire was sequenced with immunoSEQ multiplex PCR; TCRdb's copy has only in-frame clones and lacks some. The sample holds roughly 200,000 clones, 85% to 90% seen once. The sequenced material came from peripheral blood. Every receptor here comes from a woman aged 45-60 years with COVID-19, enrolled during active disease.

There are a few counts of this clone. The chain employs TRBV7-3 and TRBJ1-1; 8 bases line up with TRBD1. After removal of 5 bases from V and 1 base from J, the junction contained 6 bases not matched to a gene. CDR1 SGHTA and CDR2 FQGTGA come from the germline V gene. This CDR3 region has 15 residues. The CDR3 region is CASSPTGTGNTEAFF. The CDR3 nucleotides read TGTGCCAGCAGCCCAACCGGGACAGGGAACACTGAAGCTTTCTTT. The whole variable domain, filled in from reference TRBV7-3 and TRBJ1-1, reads GAGVSQTPSNKVTEKGKYVELRCDPISGHTALYWYRQSLGQGPEFLIYFQGTGAADDSGLPNDRFFAVRPEGSVSTLKIQRTERGDSAVYLCASSPTGTGNTEAFFGQGTRLTVV.

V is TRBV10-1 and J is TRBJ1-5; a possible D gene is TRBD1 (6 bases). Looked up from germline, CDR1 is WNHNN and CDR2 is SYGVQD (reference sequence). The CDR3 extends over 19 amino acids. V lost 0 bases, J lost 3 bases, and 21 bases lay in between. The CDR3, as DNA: TGCGCCAGCAGTGAGTCGAACTCGGGGGGCTCTACCTCCAATCAGCCCCAGCATTTT. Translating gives CASSESNSGGSTSNQPQHF.

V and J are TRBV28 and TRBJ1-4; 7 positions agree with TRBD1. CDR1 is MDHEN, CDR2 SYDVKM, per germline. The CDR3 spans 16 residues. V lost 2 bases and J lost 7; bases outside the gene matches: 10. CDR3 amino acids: CASSLPGQVVGEKLFF. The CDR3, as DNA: TGTGCCAGCAGTTTACCCGGACAGGTCGTTGGTGAAAAACTGTTTTTT.

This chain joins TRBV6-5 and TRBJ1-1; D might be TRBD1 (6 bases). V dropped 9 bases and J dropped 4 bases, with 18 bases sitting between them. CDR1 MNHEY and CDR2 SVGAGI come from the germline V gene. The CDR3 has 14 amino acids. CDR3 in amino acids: CASQSFGGATEAFF. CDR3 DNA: TGTGCCAGTCAGTCCTTCGGGGGGGCCACTGAAGCTTTCTTT.